This record concerns one TCR beta chain sequence. Its matching antigen is unknown. This sample is part of a study of T cells after yellow fever vaccination. The wider study: Low-cell-number fractions were prepared with SMART-Seq v4 Ultra Low Input. Findings and limits, study-wide: After the booster, about 95% of CD4 and more than 85% of CD8 primary-response clones were re-detected. The appearance of a small share of clonotypes in both CD4 and CD8 compartments was observed.

As TCR cDNA was made by 5'RACE template switching, a universal primer site and UMIs were added. TCRdb re-called the 5' RACE reads through MiXCR, storing one row per CDR3 protein. The sample lists under 500,000 distinct CDR3 sequences; around 19% were seen once. From germline, CDR1 is MNHEY and CDR2 SMNVEV (reference sequence). The CDR3 contains 14 residues. V shed 6 bases and J 3 bases; nucleotides not matched to a gene: 5. The origin of this receptor is a man younger than 35 who received the YFV17D yellow fever vaccine. The chain uses TRBV27 and TRBJ2-7; 10 bases match TRBD1. The sample here was PBMCs, taken before the yellow fever booster vaccination. The CDR3 DNA is TGTGCCAGCAGCCGGGACAGGGGCCACTACGAGCAGTACTTC. Translation: CASSRDRGHYEQYF.